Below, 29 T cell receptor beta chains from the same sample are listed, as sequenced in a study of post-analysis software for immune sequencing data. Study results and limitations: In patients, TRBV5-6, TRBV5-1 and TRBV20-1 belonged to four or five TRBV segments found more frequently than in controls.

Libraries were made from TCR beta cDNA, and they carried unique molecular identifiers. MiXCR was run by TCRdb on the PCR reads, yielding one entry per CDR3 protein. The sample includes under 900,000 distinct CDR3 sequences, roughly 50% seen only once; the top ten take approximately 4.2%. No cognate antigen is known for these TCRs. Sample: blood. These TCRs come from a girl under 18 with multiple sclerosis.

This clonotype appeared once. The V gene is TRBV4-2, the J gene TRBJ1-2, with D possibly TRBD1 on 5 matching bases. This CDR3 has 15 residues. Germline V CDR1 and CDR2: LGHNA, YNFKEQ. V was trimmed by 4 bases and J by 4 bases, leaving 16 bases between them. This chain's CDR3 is CASSPGKGLGYGYTF. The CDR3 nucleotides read TGTGCCAGCAGCCCAGGCAAGGGGCTGGGCTATGGCTACACCTTC.

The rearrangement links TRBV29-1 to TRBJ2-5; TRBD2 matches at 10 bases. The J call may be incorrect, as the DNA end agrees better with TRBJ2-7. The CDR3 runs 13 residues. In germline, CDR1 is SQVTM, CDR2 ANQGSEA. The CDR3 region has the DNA TGCAGCGTTGAACCTAGCGGGAGTCACGAGCAGTACTTC. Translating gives CSVEPSGSHEQYF.

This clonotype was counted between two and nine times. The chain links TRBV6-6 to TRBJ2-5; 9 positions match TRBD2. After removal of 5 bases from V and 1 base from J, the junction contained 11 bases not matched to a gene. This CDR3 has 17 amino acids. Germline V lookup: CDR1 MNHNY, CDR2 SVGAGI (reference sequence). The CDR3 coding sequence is TGTGCCAGCAGTAACAGCCACCTAGCGGGGCTCCAAGAGACCCAGTACTTC. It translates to CASSNSHLAGLQETQYF.

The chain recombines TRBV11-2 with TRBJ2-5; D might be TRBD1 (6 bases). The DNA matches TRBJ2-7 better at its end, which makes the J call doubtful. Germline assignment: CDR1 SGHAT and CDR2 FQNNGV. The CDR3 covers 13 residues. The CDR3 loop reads CASSLDSTSEQYF. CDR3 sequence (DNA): TGTGCCAGCAGCTTGGACAGCACTAGCGAGCAGTACTTC.

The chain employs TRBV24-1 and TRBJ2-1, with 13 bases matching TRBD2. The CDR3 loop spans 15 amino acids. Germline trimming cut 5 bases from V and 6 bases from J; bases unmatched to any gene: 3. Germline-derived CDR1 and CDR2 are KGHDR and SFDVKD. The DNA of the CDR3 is TGTGCCACCAGTGGGAGGACTAGCGGGAGCAATGAGCAGTTCTTC. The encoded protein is CATSGRTSGSNEQFF.

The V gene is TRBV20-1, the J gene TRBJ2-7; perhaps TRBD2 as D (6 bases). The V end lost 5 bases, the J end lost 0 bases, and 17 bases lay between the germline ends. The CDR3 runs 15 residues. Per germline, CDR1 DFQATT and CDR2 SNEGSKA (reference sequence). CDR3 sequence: CSAPPAAGSSYEQYF. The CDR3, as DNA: TGCAGTGCTCCCCCCGCCGCGGGGTCCTCCTACGAGCAGTACTTC.

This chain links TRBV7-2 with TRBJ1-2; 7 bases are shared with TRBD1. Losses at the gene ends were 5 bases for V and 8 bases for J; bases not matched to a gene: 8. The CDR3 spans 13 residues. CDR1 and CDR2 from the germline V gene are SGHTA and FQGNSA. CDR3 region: CASSLDRAGGYTF. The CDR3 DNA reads TGTGCCAGCAGCCTTGACAGGGCTGGAGGCTACACCTTC.

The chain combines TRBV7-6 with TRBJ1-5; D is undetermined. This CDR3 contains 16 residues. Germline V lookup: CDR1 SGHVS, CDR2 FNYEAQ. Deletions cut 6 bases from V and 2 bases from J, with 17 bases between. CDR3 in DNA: TGTGCCAGCAGTCCAGATATAGAGGATGGCAATCAGCCCCAGCATTTT. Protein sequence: CASSPDIEDGNQPQHF.

CDR3 amino acids: CASRGGADTEAFF. Here the CDR3 DNA reads TGTGCCAGCAGAGGAGGGGCCGACACTGAAGCTTTCTTT. The chain carries TRBV7-9 and TRBJ1-1, with D maybe TRBD1 (5 bases). The CDR3 sequence is 13 residues long. CDR1 is SEHNR and CDR2 is FQNEAQ in the germline V gene (reference sequence). Trimming stripped 6 bases from V and 3 bases from J, with 11 bases between.

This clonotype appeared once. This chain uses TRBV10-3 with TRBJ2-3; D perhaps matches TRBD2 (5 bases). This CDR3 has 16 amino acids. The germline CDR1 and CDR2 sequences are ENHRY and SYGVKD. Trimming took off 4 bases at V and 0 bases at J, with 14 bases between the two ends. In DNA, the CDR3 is TGTGCCATCAGTGGGTTGGCGGGTTCTAGCACAGATACGCAGTATTTT. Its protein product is CAISGLAGSSTDTQYF.

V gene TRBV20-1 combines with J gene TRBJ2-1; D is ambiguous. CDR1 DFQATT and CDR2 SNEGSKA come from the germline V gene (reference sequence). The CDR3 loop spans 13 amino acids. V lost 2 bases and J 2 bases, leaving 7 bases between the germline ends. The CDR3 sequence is CSARKGPYNEQFF. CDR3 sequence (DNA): TGCAGTGCTAGAAAGGGCCCCTACAATGAGCAGTTCTTC.

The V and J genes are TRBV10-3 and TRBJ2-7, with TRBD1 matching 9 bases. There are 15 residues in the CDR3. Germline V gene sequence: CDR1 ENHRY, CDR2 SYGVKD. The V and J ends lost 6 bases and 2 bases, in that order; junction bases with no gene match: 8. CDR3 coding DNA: TGTGCCATCAGCCGCGGACAGGGGTCAACCTACGAGCAGTACTTC. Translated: CAISRGQGSTYEQYF.

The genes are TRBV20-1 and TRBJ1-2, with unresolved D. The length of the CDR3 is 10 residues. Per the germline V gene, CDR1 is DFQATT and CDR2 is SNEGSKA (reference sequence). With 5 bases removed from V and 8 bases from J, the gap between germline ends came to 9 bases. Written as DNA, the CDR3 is TGCAGTGCTGGGGAGACCGGCTACACCTTC. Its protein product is CSAGETGYTF.

The CDR3 nucleotides read TGCAGTGCTAGAGGCGGAGGGGTGATCATGAACACTGAAGCTTTCTTT. Its translation is CSARGGGVIMNTEAFF. V gene TRBV20-1 combines with J gene TRBJ1-1, with D possibly matching TRBD1 (5 bases). Trimming took 1 base from V and 0 from J, leaving 15 bases between them. Germline CDR1 reads DFQATT; CDR2 reads SNEGSKA (reference sequence). CDR3 length equals 16 residues.

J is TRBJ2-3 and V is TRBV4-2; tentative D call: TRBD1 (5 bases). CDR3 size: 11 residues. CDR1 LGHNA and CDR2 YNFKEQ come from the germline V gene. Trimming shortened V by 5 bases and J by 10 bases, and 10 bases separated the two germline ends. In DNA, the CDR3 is TGTGCCAGCAGCATGGGGCATTCGCAGTATTTT. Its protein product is CASSMGHSQYF.

DNA of the CDR3: TGTGCCAGCAGCTTAGACCCGACAGGGAGGACTGACGAGCAGTACTTC. Translating gives CASSLDPTGRTDEQYF. The V gene is TRBV7-6, the J gene TRBJ2-4; tentatively, D is TRBD1 (7 bases). The end of the DNA is better explained by TRBJ2-7, so the J call may be wrong. The germline gives CDR1 SGHVS, CDR2 FNYEAQ. This CDR3 has 16 amino acids.

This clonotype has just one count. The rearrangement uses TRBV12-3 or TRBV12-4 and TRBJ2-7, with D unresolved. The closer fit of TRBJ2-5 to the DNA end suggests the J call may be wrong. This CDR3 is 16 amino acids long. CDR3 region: CASTGEESPYGVTQYF. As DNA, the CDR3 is TGTGCCAGCACCGGCGAAGAAAGCCCGTATGGAGTGACCCAGTACTTC.

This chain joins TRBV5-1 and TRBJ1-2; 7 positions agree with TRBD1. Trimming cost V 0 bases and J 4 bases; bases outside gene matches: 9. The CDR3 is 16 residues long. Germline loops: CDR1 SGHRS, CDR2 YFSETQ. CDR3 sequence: CASSLGRDSSSYGYTF. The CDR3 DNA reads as TGCGCCAGCAGCTTGGGACGGGACAGCTCCTCCTATGGCTACACCTTC.

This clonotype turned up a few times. CDR3 in DNA: TGCAGTGCTAGAGGAACTAGCGGGGACTACGAGCAGTACTTC. It is translated as CSARGTSGDYEQYF. J is TRBJ2-5 and V is TRBV20-1; 10 bases fit TRBD2. The J call may be mistaken, given a closer DNA end match to TRBJ2-7. The CDR3 loop spans 14 amino acids. Germline CDR1 DFQATT, CDR2 SNEGSKA (reference sequence).

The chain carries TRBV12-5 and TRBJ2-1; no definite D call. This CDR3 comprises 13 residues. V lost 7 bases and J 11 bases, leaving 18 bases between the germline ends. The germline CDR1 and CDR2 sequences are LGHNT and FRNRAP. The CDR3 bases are TGTGCTAGTGCCCCGGCCGGCTCCTCTAAGCAGTTCTTC. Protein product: CASAPAGSSKQFF.

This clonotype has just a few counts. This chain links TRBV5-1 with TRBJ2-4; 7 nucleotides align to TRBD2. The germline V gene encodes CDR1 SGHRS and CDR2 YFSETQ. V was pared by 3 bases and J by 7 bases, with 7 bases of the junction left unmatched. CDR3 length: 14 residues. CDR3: CASSSPQGGNIQYF. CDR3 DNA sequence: TGCGCCAGCAGCTCACCTCAGGGAGGGAACATTCAGTACTTC.

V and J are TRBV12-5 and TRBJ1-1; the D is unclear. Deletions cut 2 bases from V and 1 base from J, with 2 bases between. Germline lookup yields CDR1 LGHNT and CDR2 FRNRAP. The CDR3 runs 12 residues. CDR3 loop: CASGLSNTEAFF. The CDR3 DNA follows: TGTGCTAGTGGTTTGTCGAACACTGAAGCTTTCTTT.

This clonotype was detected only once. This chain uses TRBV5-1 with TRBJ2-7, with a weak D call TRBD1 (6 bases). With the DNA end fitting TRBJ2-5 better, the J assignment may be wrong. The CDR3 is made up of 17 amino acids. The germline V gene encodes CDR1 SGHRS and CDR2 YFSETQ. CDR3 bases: TGCGCCAGCAGTCAACCCCGGGACACAAAAACGAGGGAGACCCAGTACTTC. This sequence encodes CASSQPRDTKTRETQYF.

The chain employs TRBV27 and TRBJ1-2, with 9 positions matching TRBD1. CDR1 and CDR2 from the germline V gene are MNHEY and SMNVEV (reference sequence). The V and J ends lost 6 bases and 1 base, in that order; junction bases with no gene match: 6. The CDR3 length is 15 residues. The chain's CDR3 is CASRLGQGYNYGYTF. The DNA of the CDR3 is TGTGCCAGCAGACTCGGACAGGGGTATAACTATGGCTACACCTTC.

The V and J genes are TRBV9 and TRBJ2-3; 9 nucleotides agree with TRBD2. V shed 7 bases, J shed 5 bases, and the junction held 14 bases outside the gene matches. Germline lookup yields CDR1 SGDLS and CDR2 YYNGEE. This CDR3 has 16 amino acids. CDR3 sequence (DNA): TGTGCCAGCGGCGGGTCGTCTAGCGGGGATGGAGATACGCAGTATTTT. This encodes CASGGSSSGDGDTQYF.

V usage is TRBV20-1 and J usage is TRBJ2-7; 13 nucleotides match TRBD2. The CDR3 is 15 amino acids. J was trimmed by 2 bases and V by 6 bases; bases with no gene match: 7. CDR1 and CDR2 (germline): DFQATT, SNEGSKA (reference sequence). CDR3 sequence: CSAPDTSGGAYEQYF. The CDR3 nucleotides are TGCAGTGCCCCAGATACTAGCGGGGGGGCCTACGAGCAGTACTTC.

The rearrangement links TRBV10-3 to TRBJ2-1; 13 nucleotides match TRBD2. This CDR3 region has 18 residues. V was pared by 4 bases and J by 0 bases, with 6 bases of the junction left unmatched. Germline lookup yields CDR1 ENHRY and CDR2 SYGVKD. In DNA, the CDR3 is TGTGCCATCAGTGGACTAGCGGGAGGCGAGAGCTCCTACAATGAGCAGTTCTTC. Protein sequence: CAISGLAGGESSYNEQFF.

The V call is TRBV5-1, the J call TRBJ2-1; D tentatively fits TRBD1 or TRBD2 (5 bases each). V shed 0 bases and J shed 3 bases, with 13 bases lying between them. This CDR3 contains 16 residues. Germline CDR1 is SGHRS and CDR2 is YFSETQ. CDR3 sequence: CASSLARGESYNEQFF. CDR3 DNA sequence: TGCGCCAGCAGCTTGGCCCGGGGCGAAAGCTACAATGAGCAGTTCTTC.

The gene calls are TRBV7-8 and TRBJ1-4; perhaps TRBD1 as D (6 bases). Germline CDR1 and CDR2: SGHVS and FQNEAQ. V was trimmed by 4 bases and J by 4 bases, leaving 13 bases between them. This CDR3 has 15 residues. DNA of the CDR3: TGTGCCAGCAGCTCAGGACAGAGTCTTAATGAAAAACTGTTTTTT. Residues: CASSSGQSLNEKLFF.